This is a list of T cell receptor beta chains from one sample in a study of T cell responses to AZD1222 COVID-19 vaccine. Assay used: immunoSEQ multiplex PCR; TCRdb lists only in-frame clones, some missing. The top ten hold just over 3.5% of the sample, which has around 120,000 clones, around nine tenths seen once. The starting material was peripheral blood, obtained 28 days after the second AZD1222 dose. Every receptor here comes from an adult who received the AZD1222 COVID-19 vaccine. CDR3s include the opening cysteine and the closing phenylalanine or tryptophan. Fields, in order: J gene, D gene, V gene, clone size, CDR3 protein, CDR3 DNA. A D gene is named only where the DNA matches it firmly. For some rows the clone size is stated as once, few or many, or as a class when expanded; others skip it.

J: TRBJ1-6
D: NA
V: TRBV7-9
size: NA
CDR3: CASSLGGVSSYNSPLHF
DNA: TGTGCCAGCAGCTTAGGCGGGGTCAGCTCCTATAATTCACCCCTCCACTTT

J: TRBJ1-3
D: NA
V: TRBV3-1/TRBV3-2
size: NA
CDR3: CASSLLHGLTGNTIYF
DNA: TGTGCCAGCAGCCTTCTCCACGGCTTGACTGGAAACACCATATATTTT

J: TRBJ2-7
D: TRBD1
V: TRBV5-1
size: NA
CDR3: CASSGTGVSYEQYF
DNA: TGCGCCAGCAGCGGGACAGGGGTATCCTACGAGCAGTACTTC

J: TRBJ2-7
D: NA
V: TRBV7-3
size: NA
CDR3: CASSLLGGIYEQYF
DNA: TGTGCCAGCAGCCTCTTAGGAGGGATTTACGAGCAGTACTTC

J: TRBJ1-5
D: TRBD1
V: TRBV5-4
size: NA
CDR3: CASSLTGGNQPQHF
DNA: TGTGCCAGCAGCTTGACAGGGGGCAATCAGCCCCAGCATTTT

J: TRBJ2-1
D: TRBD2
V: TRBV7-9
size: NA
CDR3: CASSTLLLPSGSHEQFF
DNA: TGTGCCAGCAGCACCCTTCTTCTCCCTAGCGGGAGCCATGAGCAGTTCTTC

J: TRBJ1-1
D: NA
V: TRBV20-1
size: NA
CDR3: CSARKGEAFF
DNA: TGCAGTGCTAGGAAAGGTGAAGCTTTCTTT

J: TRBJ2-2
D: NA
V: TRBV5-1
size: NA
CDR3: CASSLSGSGTGELFF
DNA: TGCGCCAGCAGCTTGTCCGGGAGCGGCACCGGGGAGCTGTTTTTT

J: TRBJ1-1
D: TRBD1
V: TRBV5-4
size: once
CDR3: CASSSDRATEAFF
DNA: TGTGCCAGCAGCTCTGACAGGGCCACTGAAGCTTTCTTT

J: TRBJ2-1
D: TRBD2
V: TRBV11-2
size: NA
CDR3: CASSLEPYRLAGGGVGEQFF
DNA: TGTGCCAGCAGCTTAGAGCCATACCGACTAGCGGGAGGCGGCGTTGGGGAGCAGTTCTTC

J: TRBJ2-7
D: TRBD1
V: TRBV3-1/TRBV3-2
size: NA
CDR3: CASSLPGQGSYEQYF
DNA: TGTGCCAGCAGCCTCCCGGGACAGGGTTCCTACGAGCAGTACTTC

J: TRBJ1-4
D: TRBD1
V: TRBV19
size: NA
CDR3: CASSIRTGQEKLFF
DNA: TGTGCCAGTAGTATTAGGACAGGGCAGGAAAAACTGTTTTTT

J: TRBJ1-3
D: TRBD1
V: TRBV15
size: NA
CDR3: CATSSDRQGTLSSGNTIYF
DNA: TGTGCCACCAGCAGCGACAGACAGGGGACCCTTTCCTCTGGAAACACCATATATTTT

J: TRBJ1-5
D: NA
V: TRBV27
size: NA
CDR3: CASSPGGASVRHF
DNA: TGTGCCAGCAGTCCCGGGGGGGCGTCTGTAAGGCATTTT

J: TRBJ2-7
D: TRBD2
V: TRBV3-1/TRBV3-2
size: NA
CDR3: CASSQDLAGASYEQYF
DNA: TGTGCCAGCAGCCAGGACCTAGCGGGAGCCTCCTACGAGCAGTACTTC

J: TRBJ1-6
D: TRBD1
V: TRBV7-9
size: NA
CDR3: CASSSQGGGYNSPLHF
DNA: TGTGCCAGCAGCTCCCAGGGGGGGGGTTATAATTCACCCCTCCACTTT

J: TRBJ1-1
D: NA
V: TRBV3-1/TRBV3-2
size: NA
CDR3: CASSQAPGGVTEAFF
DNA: TGTGCCAGCAGCCAAGCCCCAGGTGGGGTTACTGAAGCTTTCTTT

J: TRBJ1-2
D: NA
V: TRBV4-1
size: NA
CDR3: CASSQDGVYYGYTF
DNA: TGCGCCAGCAGCCAAGATGGGGTATACTATGGCTACACCTTC

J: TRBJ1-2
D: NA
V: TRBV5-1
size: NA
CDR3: CASSLDRSYGYTF
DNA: TGCGCCAGCAGCTTGGACAGGTCCTATGGCTACACCTTC

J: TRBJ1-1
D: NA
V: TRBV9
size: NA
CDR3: CASSVGGPLEAFF
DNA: TGTGCCAGCAGCGTAGGGGGCCCCCTTGAAGCTTTCTTT

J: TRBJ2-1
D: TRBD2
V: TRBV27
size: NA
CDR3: CASSLGTSPINEQFF
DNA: TGTGCCAGCAGTTTAGGGACTAGCCCTATCAATGAGCAGTTCTTC

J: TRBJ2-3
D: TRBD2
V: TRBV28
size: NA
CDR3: CASSTTLGLVDTDTQYF
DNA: TGTGCCAGCAGTACTACCCTCGGACTAGTGGACACAGATACGCAGTATTTT

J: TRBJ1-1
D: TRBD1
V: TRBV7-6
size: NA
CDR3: CASSFPLGGGTGVTEAFF
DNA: TGTGCCAGCAGCTTCCCCCTTGGAGGGGGGACAGGCGTTACTGAAGCTTTCTTT

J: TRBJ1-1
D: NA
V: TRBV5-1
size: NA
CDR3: CASSLARITEAFF
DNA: TGCGCCAGCAGCTTGGCAAGGATCACTGAAGCTTTCTTT

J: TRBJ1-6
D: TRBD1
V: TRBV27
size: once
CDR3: CASSFTGASPLHF
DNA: TGTGCCAGCAGTTTTACAGGGGCTTCACCCCTCCACTTT

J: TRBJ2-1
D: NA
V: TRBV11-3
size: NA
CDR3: CASSFGPGEHNEQFF
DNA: TGTGCCAGCAGTTTTGGGCCCGGAGAGCACAATGAGCAGTTCTTC

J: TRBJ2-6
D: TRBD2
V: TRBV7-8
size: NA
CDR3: CASAKRDAPSGANVLTF
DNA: TGTGCCAGCGCAAAGCGGGACGCACCCTCTGGGGCCAACGTCCTGACTTTC

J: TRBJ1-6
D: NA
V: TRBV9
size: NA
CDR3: CASSVGDARGNSPLHF
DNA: TGTGCCAGCAGCGTAGGGGACGCCCGTGGGAATTCACCCCTCCACTTT

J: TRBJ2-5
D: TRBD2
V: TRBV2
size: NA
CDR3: CARTSGGQETQYF
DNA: TGTGCCAGGACTAGCGGGGGCCAAGAGACCCAGTACTTC

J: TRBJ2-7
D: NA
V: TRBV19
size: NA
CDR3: CASSSQGVEQYF
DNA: TGTGCCAGTAGTTCCCAAGGCGTGGAGCAGTACTTC

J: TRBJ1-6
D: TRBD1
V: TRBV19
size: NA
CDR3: CASSIGSTGGESPLHF
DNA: TGTGCCAGTAGTATAGGAAGCACAGGGGGCGAATCACCCCTCCACTTT

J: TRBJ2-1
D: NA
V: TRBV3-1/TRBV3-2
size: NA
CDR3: CASSQVRHNEQFF
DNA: TGTGCCAGCAGCCAAGTCCGGCACAATGAGCAGTTCTTC

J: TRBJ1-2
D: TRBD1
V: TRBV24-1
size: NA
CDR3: CATRQGYRGYGYTF
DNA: TGTGCCACCAGACAGGGGTACCGGGGTTATGGCTACACCTTC

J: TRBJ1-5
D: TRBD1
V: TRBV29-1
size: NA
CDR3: CSALDRASNQPQHF
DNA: TGCAGCGCCCTTGACAGGGCCAGCAATCAGCCCCAGCATTTT

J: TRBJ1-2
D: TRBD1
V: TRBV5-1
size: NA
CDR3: CASTLSLSGGNGYTF
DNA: TGCGCCAGCACCTTATCCCTATCAGGGGGCAATGGCTACACCTTC

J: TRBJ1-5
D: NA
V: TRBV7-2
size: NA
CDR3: CASSFLGNQPQHF
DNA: TGTGCCAGCAGCTTTTTGGGGAATCAGCCCCAGCATTTT

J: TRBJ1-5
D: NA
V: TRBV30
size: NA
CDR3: CAWTRSRGQPQHF
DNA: TGTGCCTGGACCCGGAGTAGGGGTCAGCCCCAGCATTTT

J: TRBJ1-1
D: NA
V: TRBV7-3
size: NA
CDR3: CASSLFGMNTEAFF
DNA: TGTGCCAGCAGCTTATTCGGCATGAACACTGAAGCTTTCTTT

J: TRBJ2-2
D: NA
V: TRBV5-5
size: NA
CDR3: CASSLVPGLSVNTGELFF
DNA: TGTGCCAGCAGCCTCGTCCCAGGGTTGTCGGTGAACACCGGGGAGCTGTTTTTT

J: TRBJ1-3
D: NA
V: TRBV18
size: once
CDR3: CASSPPLGASSGNTIYF
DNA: TGTGCCAGCTCACCACCCCTCGGGGCGAGCTCTGGAAACACCATATATTTT

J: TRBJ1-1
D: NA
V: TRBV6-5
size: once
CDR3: CASSLTAGEAFF
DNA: TGTGCCAGCAGTTTAACCGCAGGGGAAGCTTTCTTT

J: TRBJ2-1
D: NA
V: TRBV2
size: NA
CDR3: CASMRLGVNNEQFF
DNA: TGTGCCAGCATGCGGCTCGGGGTAAACAATGAGCAGTTCTTC

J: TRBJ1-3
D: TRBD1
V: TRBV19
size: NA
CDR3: CASRQDRGGNTIYF
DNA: TGTGCCAGTAGACAGGACAGGGGTGGAAACACCATATATTTT

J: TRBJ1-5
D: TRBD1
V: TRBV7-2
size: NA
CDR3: CASSLAFGTGHDQPQHF
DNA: TGTGCCAGCAGCTTAGCGTTCGGGACAGGGCACGATCAGCCCCAGCATTTT

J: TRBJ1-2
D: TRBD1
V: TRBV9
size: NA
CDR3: CASSFATGTNYGYTF
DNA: TGTGCCAGCAGCTTTGCGACAGGGACTAACTATGGCTACACCTTC

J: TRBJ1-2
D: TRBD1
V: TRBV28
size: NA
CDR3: CASSSPPGGLGYGYTF
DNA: TGTGCCAGCAGTTCTCCCCCAGGGGGGCTTGGCTATGGCTACACCTTC

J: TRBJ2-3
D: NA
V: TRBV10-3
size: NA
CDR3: CAISERSGNENTQYF
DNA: TGTGCCATCAGTGAGAGGTCAGGAAATGAGAATACGCAGTATTTT

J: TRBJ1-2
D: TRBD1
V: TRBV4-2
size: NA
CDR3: CASSRPTQGAYYGYTF
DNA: TGTGCCAGCAGCCGTCCTACACAGGGGGCATACTATGGCTACACCTTC

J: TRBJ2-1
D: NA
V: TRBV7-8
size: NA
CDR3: CASSLSQGGNEQFF
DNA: TGTGCCAGCAGCTTAAGTCAGGGAGGTAATGAGCAGTTCTTC

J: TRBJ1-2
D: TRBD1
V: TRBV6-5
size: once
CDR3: CASSYSGQAWHGYTF
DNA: TGTGCCAGCAGTTACTCGGGACAGGCCTGGCATGGCTACACCTTC

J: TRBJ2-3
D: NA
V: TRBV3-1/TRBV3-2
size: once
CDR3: CASSPGRYTDTQYF
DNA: TGTGCCAGCAGCCCCGGGCGGTACACAGATACGCAGTATTTT

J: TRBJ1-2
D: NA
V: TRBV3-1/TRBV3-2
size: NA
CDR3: CASRPRASNYGYTF
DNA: TGTGCCAGCAGGCCCAGGGCCTCTAACTATGGCTACACCTTC

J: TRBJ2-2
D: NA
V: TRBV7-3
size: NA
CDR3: CASSLLSSNRLFF
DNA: TGTGCCAGCAGCTTACTGTCTAGCAACCGGCTGTTTTTT

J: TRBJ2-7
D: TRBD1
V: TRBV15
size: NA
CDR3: CATSPRVTGTEQYF
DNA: TGTGCCACCAGCCCCCGAGTGACAGGGACCGAGCAGTACTTC

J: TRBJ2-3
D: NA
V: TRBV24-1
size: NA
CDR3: CATSDSPLAHTQYF
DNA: TGTGCCACCAGTGATTCCCCACTAGCCCATACGCAGTATTTT

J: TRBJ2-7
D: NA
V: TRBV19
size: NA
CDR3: CASSISDSNEQYF
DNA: TGTGCCAGTAGTATTTCTGACAGTAACGAGCAGTACTTC

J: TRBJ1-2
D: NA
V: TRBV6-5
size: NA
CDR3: CASSYSSTGRGYTF
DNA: TGTGCCAGCAGTTACTCGAGTACGGGGAGAGGCTACACCTTC